The rows below give T cell receptor beta chains drawn from one sample of a study of shared clonotypes between healthy human individuals. Libraries were prepared by immunoSEQ multiplex PCR; TCRdb keeps only in-frame clonotypes and omits some of them. The sample carries millions of clones, approximately 95% recorded once. The sample comprised naive CD4+ T cells sorted from blood. These receptors were obtained from a man aged 18 to 30 in good health. CDR3s include the opening cysteine and the closing phenylalanine or tryptophan. The D gene is left open where the match is weak. Expanded clones get a size class; other rows say once, few or many, or leave the size out.

d_gene	abundance	v_gene	j_gene	CDR3nt	CDR3aa
TRBD2	many	TRBV25-1	TRBJ2-7	TGTGCCAGCAGCCCCACTTCGGGGGGGTACTACGAGCAGTACTTC	CASSPTSGGYYEQYF
NA	NA	TRBV7-2	TRBJ2-7	TGTGCCAGCAGCTCCATGGGGGTGCAGTACTTC	CASSSMGVQYF
NA	NA	TRBV5-1	TRBJ2-1	TGCGCCAGCAGCCCGACAGTCTCCTACAATGAGCAGTTCTTC	CASSPTVSYNEQFF
NA	NA	TRBV5-1	TRBJ1-6	TGCGCCAGCAGCTTGGGTGCCGGGAGTAATTCACCCCTCCACTTT	CASSLGAGSNSPLHF
NA	NA	TRBV14	TRBJ2-3	TGTGCCAGCAGCCAAGGACTAGTAGAAACAGATACGCAGTATTTT	CASSQGLVETDTQYF
NA	once	TRBV4-1	TRBJ1-4	TGCGCCAGCAGCCTCCTATTACATGAAAAACTGTTTTTT	CASSLLLHEKLFF
TRBD1	once	TRBV5-4	TRBJ1-2	TGTGCCAGCACCCCTGGGGGGACAGCTAACTATGGCTACACCTTC	CASTPGGTANYGYTF
TRBD1	NA	TRBV29-1	TRBJ2-7	TGCAGCGGGGGGGACAGGTCGTCCTACGAGCAGTACTTC	CSGGDRSSYEQYF
NA	NA	TRBV10-3	TRBJ1-2	TGTGCCATCAGTGATATACCCGGTACCTATGGCTACACCTTC	CAISDIPGTYGYTF
NA	NA	TRBV2	TRBJ1-4	TGTGCCACCAGCGGAATGGGGGAAAAACTGTTTTTT	CATSGMGEKLFF
NA	NA	TRBV5-1	TRBJ2-3	TGCGCCAGCAGCTTATTCGGGACTGGCACAGATACGCAGTATTTT	CASSLFGTGTDTQYF
NA	few	TRBV10-3	TRBJ1-2	TGTGCCATCAGTGAGGGGGGAGACTATGGCTACACCTTC	CAISEGGDYGYTF
NA	NA	TRBV19	TRBJ1-5	TGTGCCAGTACCGGAGTGGCACCTTATAGCAATCAGCCCCAGCATTTT	CASTGVAPYSNQPQHF
NA	NA	TRBV6-1	TRBJ1-1	TGTGCCAGCGGGATTGAAGCTTTCTTT	CASGIEAFF
TRBD1	once	TRBV18	TRBJ2-3	TGTGCCAGCTCACTCGGGACAGCAGCCGATACGCAGTATTTT	CASSLGTAADTQYF
NA	NA	TRBV11-2	TRBJ1-1	TGTGCCAGCAGCGCTCGGCAGAGCACTGAAGCTTTCTTT	CASSARQSTEAFF
TRBD1	few	TRBV6-1	TRBJ1-5	TGTGCCAGCAGTGAAGTCGGACAGGTGCACAATCAGCCCCAGCATTTT	CASSEVGQVHNQPQHF